The rows below give T cell receptor beta chains drawn from one sample of a study of cytomegalovirus exposure and HLA in healthy donors. Only in-frame clones appear in the TCRdb table, and some are missing; sequencing was by immunoSEQ multiplex PCR. The sample contains approximately 180,000 clones, roughly 12% of which appear only once. Sequenced: PBMCs. Receptor source: a man over 45 in good health and CMV-seropositive. The CDR3 runs from the conserved cysteine through the conserved F or W. Each record gives: J gene, clone size, D gene, V gene, CDR3 protein, CDR3 DNA. D genes are given only for firm matches. Only some rows state a clone size, as once, few, many or a class for expanded clones.

TRBJ1-1	few	NA	TRBV19	CASSSKMNTEAFF	TGTGCCAGTAGTTCAAAAATGAACACTGAAGCTTTCTTT
TRBJ2-3	NA	TRBD1	TRBV5-4	CASSLIQGARDTQYF	TGTGCCAGCAGCCTGATACAGGGGGCGAGGGATACGCAGTATTTT
TRBJ2-5	NA	TRBD1	TRBV4-3	CASSQDGQGASETQYF	TGCGCCAGCAGCCAAGATGGGCAGGGGGCGTCGGAGACCCAGTACTTC
TRBJ1-2	NA	NA	TRBV6-1	CATSGQKTAGGYTF	TGTGCCACATCTGGACAGAAAACCGCCGGGGGCTACACCTTC
TRBJ1-2	few	TRBD1	TRBV27	CASSLTGTYYGYTF	TGTGCCAGCAGCCTGACAGGGACCTACTATGGCTACACCTTC
TRBJ1-2	few	NA	TRBV30	CAWSGRTSNYGYTF	TGTGCCTGGAGTGGTAGGACATCTAACTATGGCTACACCTTC
TRBJ2-1	NA	TRBD2	TRBV6-5	CASSYAGGGAPNEQFF	TGTGCCAGCAGTTACGCTGGCGGGGGGGCACCCAATGAGCAGTTCTTC
TRBJ2-2	few	NA	TRBV27	CASSPTLGPTGELFF	TGTGCCAGCAGTCCCACCCTTGGGCCGACCGGGGAGCTGTTTTTT
TRBJ2-3	few	TRBD2	TRBV9	CASSVTGGWTDTQYF	TGTGCCAGCAGCGTAACGGGGGGTTGGACAGATACGCAGTATTTT
TRBJ2-5	NA	TRBD1	TRBV5-1	CASSLAQGAQRTETQYF	TGCGCCAGCAGCTTGGCCCAGGGGGCGCAAAGGACGGAGACCCAGTACTTC
TRBJ1-6	few	NA	TRBV6-5	CASSFSTVGYNSPLHF	TGTGCCAGCAGTTTCTCGACAGTGGGCTATAATTCACCCCTCCACTTT
TRBJ2-7	few	TRBD1	TRBV7-2	CASSLAPDRASYEQYF	TGTGCCAGCAGCTTAGCCCCGGACAGGGCATCCTACGAGCAGTACTTC
TRBJ1-4	NA	TRBD1	TRBV10-2	CASSKLQGANEKLFF	TGCGCCAGCAGCAAACTACAGGGGGCTAATGAAAAACTGTTTTTT
TRBJ2-1	NA	TRBD2	TRBV9	CASSPRLAGGPLNEQFF	TGTGCCAGCAGCCCCCGGTTAGCGGGGGGGCCATTAAATGAGCAGTTCTTC
TRBJ1-6	NA	NA	TRBV28	CASSQGNNSPLHF	TGTGCCAGCAGTCAGGGTAATAATTCACCCCTCCACTTT
TRBJ1-4	NA	NA	TRBV6-5	CASSSRGGNEKLFF	TGTGCCAGCAGTTCTAGGGGTGGTAATGAAAAACTGTTTTTT
TRBJ1-1	few	NA	TRBV20-1	CSATPFPEAFF	TGCAGTGCTACCCCTTTCCCTGAAGCTTTCTTT
TRBJ1-2	NA	TRBD1	TRBV10-3	CAISDGGQGYTF	TGTGCCATCAGTGACGGGGGACAGGGCTACACCTTC
TRBJ1-1	few	NA	TRBV28	CASSEDGRGTEAFF	TGTGCCAGCAGTGAGGATGGGAGGGGGACTGAAGCTTTCTTT
TRBJ1-2	few	NA	TRBV2	CASYLSGYTF	TGTGCCAGCTATCTCAGTGGCTACACCTTC
TRBJ2-5	few	TRBD2	TRBV7-6	CASSRGGQETQYF	TGTGCCAGCAGCCGCGGGGGTCAAGAGACCCAGTACTTC
TRBJ1-1	NA	TRBD1	TRBV28	CASSGQGVWEAFF	TGTGCCAGCAGCGGTCAGGGGGTCTGGGAAGCTTTCTTT
TRBJ1-6	NA	TRBD1	TRBV7-6	CASSPGQGFSPLHF	TGTGCCAGCAGCCCGGGACAGGGCTTTTCACCCCTCCACTTT
TRBJ1-5	NA	NA	TRBV10-1	CASSSGSNQPQHF	TGCGCCAGCAGTTCGGGTTCCAATCAGCCCCAGCATTTT
TRBJ1-1	few	NA	TRBV5-1	CASSQPGTSRGNTEAFF	TGCGCCAGCAGCCAGCCGGGAACCTCTCGAGGGAACACTGAAGCTTTCTTT
TRBJ2-4	few	NA	TRBV30	CAWSYSKNIQYF	TGTGCCTGGAGTTACAGCAAAAACATTCAGTACTTC